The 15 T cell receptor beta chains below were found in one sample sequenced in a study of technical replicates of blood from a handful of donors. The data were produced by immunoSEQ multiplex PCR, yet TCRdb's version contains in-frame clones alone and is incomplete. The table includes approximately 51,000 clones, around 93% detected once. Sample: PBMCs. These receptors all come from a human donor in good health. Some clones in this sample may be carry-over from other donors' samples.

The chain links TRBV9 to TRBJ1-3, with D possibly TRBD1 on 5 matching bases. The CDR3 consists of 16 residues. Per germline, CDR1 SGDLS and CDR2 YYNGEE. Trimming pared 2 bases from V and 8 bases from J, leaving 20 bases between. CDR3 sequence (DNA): TGTGCCAGCAGCGTGACCCCAGGGAGGGGCAAGGACACCATATATTTT. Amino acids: CASSVTPGRGKDTIYF.

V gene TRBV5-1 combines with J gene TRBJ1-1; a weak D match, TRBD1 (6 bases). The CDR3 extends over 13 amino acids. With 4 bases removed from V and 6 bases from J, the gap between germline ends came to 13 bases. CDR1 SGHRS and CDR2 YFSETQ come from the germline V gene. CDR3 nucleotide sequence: TGCGCCAGCAGCAAAGACAGGCCCGCTGAAGCTTTCTTT. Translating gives CASSKDRPAEAFF.

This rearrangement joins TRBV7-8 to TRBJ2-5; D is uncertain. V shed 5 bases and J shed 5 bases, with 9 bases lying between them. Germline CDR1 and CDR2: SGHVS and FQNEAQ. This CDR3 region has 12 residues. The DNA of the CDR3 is TGTGCCAGCAGCAACCTCGGGGAGACCCAGTACTTC. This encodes CASSNLGETQYF.

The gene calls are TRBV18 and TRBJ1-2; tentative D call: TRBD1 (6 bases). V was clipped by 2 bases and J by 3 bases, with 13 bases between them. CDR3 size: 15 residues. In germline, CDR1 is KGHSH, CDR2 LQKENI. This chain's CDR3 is CASSPSPGADYGYTF. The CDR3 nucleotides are TGTGCCAGCTCACCATCCCCAGGGGCGGACTATGGCTACACCTTC.

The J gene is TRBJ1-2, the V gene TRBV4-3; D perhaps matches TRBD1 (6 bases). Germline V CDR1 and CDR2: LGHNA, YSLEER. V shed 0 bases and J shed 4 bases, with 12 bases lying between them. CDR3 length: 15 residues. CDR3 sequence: CASSQDGGVGYGYTF. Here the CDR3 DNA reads TGCGCCAGCAGCCAAGATGGGGGCGTGGGCTATGGCTACACCTTC.

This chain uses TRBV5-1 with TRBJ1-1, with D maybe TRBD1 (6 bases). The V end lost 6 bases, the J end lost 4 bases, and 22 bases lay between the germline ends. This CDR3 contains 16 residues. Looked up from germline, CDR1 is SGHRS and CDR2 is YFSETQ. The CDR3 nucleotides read TGCGCCAGCACGAAGTGGGGCACAGGGCGCGGCACTGAAGCTTTCTTT. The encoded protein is CASTKWGTGRGTEAFF.

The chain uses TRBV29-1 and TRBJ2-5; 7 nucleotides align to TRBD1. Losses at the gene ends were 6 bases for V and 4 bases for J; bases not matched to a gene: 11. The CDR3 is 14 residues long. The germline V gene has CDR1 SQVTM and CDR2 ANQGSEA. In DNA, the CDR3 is TGCAGCGTAGAGAGACAGGGTAGACCAGAGACCCAGTACTTC. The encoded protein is CSVERQGRPETQYF.

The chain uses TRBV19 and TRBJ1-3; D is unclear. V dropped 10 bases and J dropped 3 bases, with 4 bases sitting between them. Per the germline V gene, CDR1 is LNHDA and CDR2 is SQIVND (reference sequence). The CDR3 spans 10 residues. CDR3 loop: CATYGNTIYF. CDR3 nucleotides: TGTGCCACTTATGGAAACACCATATATTTT.

The CDR3 region is CASRNSDRAVQYF. CDR3 in DNA: TGTGCCAGCAGAAACTCGGACAGGGCGGTGCAGTACTTC. This chain joins TRBV28 and TRBJ2-7, with 8 positions matching TRBD1. Germline loops: CDR1 MDHEN, CDR2 SYDVKM. The V and J ends lost 6 bases and 9 bases, in that order; junction bases with no gene match: 10. The CDR3 contains 13 residues.

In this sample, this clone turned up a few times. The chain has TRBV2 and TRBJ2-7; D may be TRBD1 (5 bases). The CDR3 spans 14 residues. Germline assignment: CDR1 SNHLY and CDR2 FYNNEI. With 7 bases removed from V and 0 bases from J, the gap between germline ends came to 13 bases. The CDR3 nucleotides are TGTGCCAGCATCGAGACAGCAAACTCCTACGAGCAGTACTTC. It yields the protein CASIETANSYEQYF.

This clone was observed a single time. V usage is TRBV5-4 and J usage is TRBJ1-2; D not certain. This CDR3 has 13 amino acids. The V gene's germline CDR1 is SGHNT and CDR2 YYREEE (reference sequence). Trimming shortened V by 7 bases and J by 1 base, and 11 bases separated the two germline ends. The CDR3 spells CASRLRFNYGYTF. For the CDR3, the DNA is TGTGCCAGCCGACTAAGGTTTAACTATGGCTACACCTTC.

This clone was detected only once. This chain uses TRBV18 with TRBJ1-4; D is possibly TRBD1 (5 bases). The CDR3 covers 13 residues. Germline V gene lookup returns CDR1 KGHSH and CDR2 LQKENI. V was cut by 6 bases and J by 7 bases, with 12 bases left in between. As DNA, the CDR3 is TGTGCCAGCTCTCTCAGGGATTTTGAAAAACTGTTTTTT. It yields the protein CASSLRDFEKLFF.

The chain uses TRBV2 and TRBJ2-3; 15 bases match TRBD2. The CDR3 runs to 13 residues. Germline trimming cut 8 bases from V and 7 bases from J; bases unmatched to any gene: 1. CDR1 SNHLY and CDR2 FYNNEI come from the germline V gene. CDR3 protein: CASGTSGRNTQYF. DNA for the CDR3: TGTGCCAGCGGGACTAGCGGGAGGAATACGCAGTATTTT.

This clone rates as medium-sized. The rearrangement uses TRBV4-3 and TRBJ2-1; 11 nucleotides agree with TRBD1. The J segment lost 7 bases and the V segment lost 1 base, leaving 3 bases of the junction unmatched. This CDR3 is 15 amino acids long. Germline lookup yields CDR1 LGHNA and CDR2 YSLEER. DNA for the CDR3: TGCGCCAGCAGCCAAGGGACAGGGGGCGGGAATGAGCAGTTCTTC. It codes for CASSQGTGGGNEQFF.

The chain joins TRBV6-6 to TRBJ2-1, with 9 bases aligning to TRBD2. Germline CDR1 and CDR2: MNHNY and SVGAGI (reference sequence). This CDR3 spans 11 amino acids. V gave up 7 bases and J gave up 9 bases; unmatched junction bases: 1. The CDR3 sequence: CASKLAGEQFF. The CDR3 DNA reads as TGTGCCAGCAAACTAGCGGGTGAGCAGTTCTTC.